Presented here are 11 T cell receptor beta chains from one specimen sequenced in a study of T cell responses to AZD1222 COVID-19 vaccine. Method: immunoSEQ multiplex PCR; TCRdb's copy keeps in-frame clones and lacks some. The sample has fewer than 200,000 clones, around 94% seen once. The sample was peripheral blood, taken 28 days after the second dose of the MenACWY control vaccine. The receptors originated from an adult who received the MenACWY meningococcal vaccine as a control.

The V gene is TRBV6-1, the J gene TRBJ2-1, with 11 bases identical to TRBD2. Trimming took 1 base from V and 5 from J; bases not matched to a gene: 10. The CDR3 extends over 18 amino acids. Germline lookup yields CDR1 MNHNS and CDR2 SASEGT. The CDR3 region is CASSEGLAGGMSNNEQFF. In DNA form, the CDR3 reads TGTGCCAGCAGTGAAGGGTTAGCGGGAGGGATGAGTAACAATGAGCAGTTCTTC.

The chain links TRBV18 to TRBJ2-4; D gene unclear. The CDR3 totals 14 residues. V shed 3 bases and J shed 0 bases, with 6 bases lying between them. The germline V gene encodes CDR1 KGHSH and CDR2 LQKENI. The CDR3 DNA follows: TGTGCCAGCTCACCCGCTGTAGCCAAAAACATTCAGTACTTC. It specifies CASSPAVAKNIQYF.

The chain carries TRBV7-6 and TRBJ1-1; weak D call: TRBD1 (6 bases). The CDR3 contains 15 residues. V shed 5 bases and J shed 4 bases, with 17 bases lying between them. Germline V gives CDR1 SGHVS, CDR2 FNYEAQ. The CDR3: CASSPLGGLPTEAFF. The DNA of the CDR3 is TGTGCCAGCAGCCCCCTCGGGGGGCTTCCCACTGAAGCTTTCTTT. The full variable domain, rest sourced from reference TRBV7-6 and TRBJ1-1, is GAGVSQSPRYKVTKRGQDVALRCDPISGHVSLYWYRQALGQGPEFLTYFNYEAQQDKSGLPNDRFSAERPEGSISTLTIQRTEQRDSAMYRCASSPLGGLPTEAFFGQGTRLTVV.

The chain employs TRBV3-1 (or the pseudogene TRBV3-2) and TRBJ1-3; no clear D gene. The CDR3 is made up of 15 amino acids. Germline V gene lookup returns CDR1 LGHDT and CDR2 YNNKEL (reference sequence). Trimming pared 1 base from V and 0 bases from J, leaving 7 bases between. CDR3 in DNA: TGTGCCAGCAGCCAAGCACAAGACTCTGGAAACACCATATATTTT. Translated, it gives CASSQAQDSGNTIYF.

This sequence joins TRBV7-6 and TRBJ2-1; 7 positions match TRBD2. V shed 4 bases, J shed 2 bases, and the junction held 5 bases outside the gene matches. The CDR3 is 15 amino acids. Germline CDR1 and CDR2: SGHVS and FNYEAQ. The CDR3 is CASSSGAGAYNEQFF. The CDR3 region has the DNA TGTGCCAGCAGCTCCGGGGCGGGAGCCTACAATGAGCAGTTCTTC. The full variable domain, with the rest looked up from reference TRBV7-6 and TRBJ2-1, is GAGVSQSPRYKVTKRGQDVALRCDPISGHVSLYWYRQALGQGPEFLTYFNYEAQQDKSGLPNDRFSAERPEGSISTLTIQRTEQRDSAMYRCASSSGAGAYNEQFFGPGTRLTVL.

The J gene is TRBJ2-3, the V gene TRBV19, with TRBD2 identical over 8 bases. Germline V gene lookup returns CDR1 LNHDA and CDR2 SQIVND (reference sequence). CDR3 size: 14 residues. Trimming took 6 bases from V and 1 from J; bases not matched to a gene: 3. The CDR3 DNA is TGTGCCAGTAGATCGACTAGCGGCACAGATACGCAGTATTTT. It codes for CASRSTSGTDTQYF. The full variable domain, its missing parts supplied by reference TRBV19 and TRBJ2-3, is DGGITQSPKYLFRKEGQNVTLSCEQNLNHDAMYWYRQDPGQGLRLIYYSQIVNDFQKGDIAEGYSVSREKKESFPLTVTSAQKNPTAFYLCASRSTSGTDTQYFGPGTRLTVL.

J is TRBJ2-6 and V is TRBV6-1; D possibly corresponds to TRBD1 (6 bases). There are 18 residues in the CDR3. V lost 2 bases and J 0 bases, leaving 14 bases between the germline ends. Germline V CDR1 and CDR2: MNHNS, SASEGT. Here the CDR3 reads CASSEWGQGSSGANVLTF. DNA of the CDR3: TGTGCCAGCAGTGAATGGGGCCAGGGGAGCTCTGGGGCCAACGTCCTGACTTTC.

V usage is TRBV5-1 and J usage is TRBJ2-3; possible D gene TRBD2, 5 bases. V shed 0 bases and J shed 5 bases, with 13 bases lying between them. Germline CDR1 SGHRS, CDR2 YFSETQ. This CDR3 has 15 amino acids. This CDR3 reads CASSLVLAGVDTQYF. CDR3 coding DNA: TGCGCCAGCAGCTTGGTTCTAGCCGGTGTAGATACGCAGTATTTT.

V usage is TRBV19 and J usage is TRBJ2-2, with TRBD2 identical over 11 bases. The CDR3 totals 19 residues. Germline CDR1 reads LNHDA; CDR2 reads SQIVND (reference sequence). V dropped 1 base and J dropped 1; count of bases not matched to a gene: 8. The CDR3 loop is CASSIGPGTSGWNTGELFF. The CDR3 DNA is TGTGCCAGTAGTATAGGGCCCGGGACTAGCGGATGGAACACCGGGGAGCTGTTTTTT. Complete variable domain (other parts from reference TRBV19 and TRBJ2-2): DGGITQSPKYLFRKEGQNVTLSCEQNLNHDAMYWYRQDPGQGLRLIYYSQIVNDFQKGDIAEGYSVSREKKESFPLTVTSAQKNPTAFYLCASSIGPGTSGWNTGELFFGEGSRLTVL.

This chain uses TRBV18 with TRBJ1-2; D is perhaps TRBD1 (6 bases). The CDR3 is 14 residues long. Trimming took 4 bases from V and 1 from J, leaving 10 bases between them. Germline CDR1 and CDR2: KGHSH and LQKENI. CDR3: CASSRGQNNYGYTF. DNA for the CDR3: TGTGCCAGCTCACGCGGACAGAATAACTATGGCTACACCTTC.

The gene calls are TRBV7-2 and TRBJ2-7; no reliable D call. Trimming shortened V by 5 bases and J by 4 bases, and 18 bases separated the two germline ends. Germline CDR1 is SGHTA and CDR2 is FQGNSA. The length of the CDR3 is 15 residues. The CDR3 reads CASSPLSQDPYEQYF. As DNA, the CDR3 is TGTGCCAGCAGCCCCCTGTCGCAGGATCCTTACGAGCAGTACTTC.